These 30 T cell receptor beta chains were all obtained from the same sample, sequenced in a study of blood T cell repertoires in COVID-19. Here immunoSEQ multiplex PCR was the method, and the copy in TCRdb shows in-frame clones only, minus some. The sample contains 110,000 to 150,000 clones, 75% to 90% of which appear only once. The sequenced material came from peripheral blood. The source of these receptors is a human donor in a cohort sampled during active COVID-19.

The V and J genes are TRBV11-3 and TRBJ1-2; no clear D gene. CDR1 is SGHNT and CDR2 is YENEEA in the germline V gene. This CDR3 spans 13 amino acids. V was trimmed by 0 bases and J by 4 bases, leaving 6 bases between them. The CDR3 spells CASSLESGYGYTF. CDR3 bases: TGTGCCAGCAGCTTAGAGTCAGGCTATGGCTACACCTTC.

The CDR3 is CAISDSYTGELFF. The CDR3, as DNA: TGTGCCATCAGTGATTCTTACACCGGGGAGCTGTTTTTT. This chain joins TRBV10-3 and TRBJ2-2, with unresolved D. The CDR3 runs 13 residues. Between the trimmed V and J ends, which lost 3 bases and 3 bases, there was a span of 5 bases. Germline CDR1 ENHRY, CDR2 SYGVKD.

This chain links TRBV9 with TRBJ2-3; possibly TRBD2 for D (5 bases). The CDR3 extends over 15 amino acids. V lost 4 bases to trimming and J lost 4 bases, with 16 bases between them. Germline CDR1 reads SGDLS; CDR2 reads YYNGEE. CDR3 DNA sequence: TGTGCCAGCAGCCAACTTCAGGAGGTGGCAGATACGCAGTATTTT. Translated, it gives CASSQLQEVADTQYF.

CDR3 region: CASSSLAGGLYNEQFF. The CDR3, as DNA: TGTGCCAGCAGCTCCCTAGCGGGAGGGCTCTACAATGAGCAGTTCTTC. The chain has TRBV9 and TRBJ2-1; 12 bases map to TRBD2. CDR1 and CDR2 from the germline V gene are SGDLS and YYNGEE. Losses at the gene ends were 4 bases for V and 3 bases for J; bases not matched to a gene: 5. The CDR3 spans 16 residues.

This chain uses TRBV3-1 (or the pseudogene TRBV3-2) with TRBJ1-1; TRBD1 aligns across 9 bases. The germline CDR1 and CDR2 sequences are LGHDT and YNNKEL (reference sequence). V shed 3 bases, J shed 12 bases, and the junction held 11 bases outside the gene matches. The CDR3 spans 14 residues. DNA of the CDR3: TGTGCCAGCAGCCACGGCCGGGACAGGGCTGAGCCTTTCTTT. Translating it yields CASSHGRDRAEPFF.

Here the CDR3 reads CASSQAENTEAFF. CDR3 coding DNA: TGTGCCAGCTCACAAGCGGAGAACACTGAAGCTTTCTTT. The chain recombines TRBV18 with TRBJ1-1; D not certain. V was cut by 4 bases and J by 1 base, with 7 bases left in between. The CDR3 spans 13 residues. Germline-derived CDR1 and CDR2 are KGHSH and LQKENI. Together with reference TRBV18 and TRBJ1-1, the CDR3 gives the full variable domain: NAGVMQNPRHLVRRRGQEARLRCSPMKGHSHVYWYRQLPEEGLKFMVYLQKENIIDESGMPKERFSAEFPKEGPSILRIQQVVRGDSAAYFCASSQAENTEAFFGQGTRLTVV.

The V call is TRBV13, the J call TRBJ1-2; D ambiguous. The CDR3 loop spans 14 amino acids. CDR1 is PRHDT and CDR2 is FYEKMQ in the germline V gene (reference sequence). V was trimmed by 5 bases and J by 4 bases, leaving 14 bases between them. The CDR3 spells CASSGHSGSYGYTF. In DNA, the CDR3 is TGTGCCAGCAGCGGTCACAGCGGCAGCTATGGCTACACCTTC.

The chain employs TRBV6-5 and TRBJ2-1; a possible D gene is TRBD2 (6 bases). CDR1 is MNHEY, CDR2 SVGAGI, per germline. CDR3 length: 14 residues. Trimming took off 5 bases at V and 7 bases at J, with 15 bases between the two ends. This chain's CDR3 is CASSPGSHGNEQFF. CDR3 nucleotides: TGTGCCAGCAGTCCCGGGAGCCACGGGAATGAGCAGTTCTTC.

This clone appeared a single time. The V call is TRBV7-2, the J call TRBJ2-1, with 10 positions matching TRBD2. The CDR3 consists of 15 residues. Germline loops: CDR1 SGHTA, CDR2 FQGNSA. V dropped 3 bases and J dropped 10; count of bases not matched to a gene: 9. For the CDR3, the DNA is TGTGCCAGCAGCTTCAATACAGCGGGGGGGCTCGAGCAGTTCTTC. It translates to CASSFNTAGGLEQFF. The full variable domain, with the rest looked up from reference TRBV7-2 and TRBJ2-1, is GAGVSQSPSNKVTEKGKDVELRCDPISGHTALYWYRQSLGQGLEFLIYFQGNSAPDKSGLPSDRFSAERTGGSVSTLTIQRTQQEDSAVYLCASSFNTAGGLEQFFGPGTRLTVL.

This chain uses TRBV10-3 with TRBJ1-2; 7 nucleotides line up with TRBD1. Germline-derived CDR1 and CDR2 are ENHRY and SYGVKD. The trim removed 3 bases at V and 0 bases at J, leaving 7 bases unmatched. There are 16 residues in the CDR3. In DNA form, the CDR3 reads TGTGCCATCAGTGATCCACCGGGACAGACTAACTATGGCTACACCTTC. This sequence encodes CAISDPPGQTNYGYTF.

The gene calls are TRBV5-1 and TRBJ2-3, with 9 bases that match TRBD1. V dropped 10 bases and J dropped 0; count of bases not matched to a gene: 6. The germline gives CDR1 SGHRS, CDR2 YFSETQ. The CDR3 has 14 amino acids. CDR3 amino acids: CAGRTGDSTDTQYF. CDR3 in DNA: TGCGCCGGGCGGACAGGGGATAGCACAGATACGCAGTATTTT.

The V and J genes are TRBV4-2 and TRBJ2-1; no reliable D call. Germline V CDR1 and CDR2: LGHNA, YNFKEQ. V lost 1 base, J lost 7 bases, and 5 bases lay in between. The CDR3 runs 12 residues. The chain's CDR3 is CASSQVNNEQFF. CDR3 DNA: TGTGCCAGCAGCCAAGTCAATAATGAGCAGTTCTTC.

The chain uses TRBV6-2 or TRBV6-3 and TRBJ1-5; possible D gene TRBD1, 5 bases. The CDR3 sequence is 14 residues long. Per germline, CDR1 MNHEY and CDR2 SVGEGT. V dropped 6 bases and J dropped 0 bases, with 9 bases sitting between them. CDR3 bases: TGTGCCAGCAGCAAGGGGAATAGCAATCAGCCCCAGCATTTT. Translation: CASSKGNSNQPQHF.

The chain couples TRBV12-3 or TRBV12-4 to TRBJ2-7; maybe TRBD1 (5 bases). This CDR3 is 13 amino acids long. V was shortened by 3 bases and J by 9 bases, with 15 bases between the two germline ends. This CDR3 reads CASSFPDSRRQYV. The CDR3 DNA reads TGTGCCAGCAGTTTCCCTGACAGCCGTCGGCAGTACGTC.

This chain joins TRBV5-1 and TRBJ2-7; TRBD1 aligns across 11 bases. CDR1 and CDR2 from the germline V gene are SGHRS and YFSETQ. V shed 5 bases, J shed 4 bases, and the junction held 2 bases outside the gene matches. The CDR3 contains 13 residues. CDR3 in DNA: TGCGCCAGCAGATGGGACAGGGGGTACGAGCAGTACTTC. Its translation is CASRWDRGYEQYF. Supplemented by reference TRBV5-1 and TRBJ2-7, the full variable domain reads KAGVTQTPRYLIKTRGQQVTLSCSPISGHRSVSWYQQTPGQGLQFLFEYFSETQRNKGNFPGRFSGRQFSNSRSEMNVSTLELGDSALYLCASRWDRGYEQYFGPGTRLTVT.

As for this clone: Sequence at one end of the junction differs from germline and may be a read error. The J gene is TRBJ1-6, the V gene TRBV2; TRBD1 might be the D (5 bases). The V gene's germline CDR1 is SNHLY and CDR2 FYNNEI. This CDR3 is built from 15 residues. The CDR3 spells CASSPRDAYSSPLHF. CDR3 nucleotide sequence: TGTGCCAGCAGTCCGCGGGACGCCTATAGTTCACCCCTCCACTTT.

This clone was detected only once. This chain connects TRBV18 to TRBJ2-3; D is perhaps TRBD1 (7 bases). Germline values: CDR1 KGHSH, CDR2 LQKENI. CDR3 size: 15 residues. V gave up 5 bases and J gave up 0 bases, with 12 bases separating them. DNA for the CDR3: TGTGCCAGCTCAACACAGGGGACTAGCACAGATACGCAGTATTTT. It is translated as CASSTQGTSTDTQYF.

The chain combines TRBV5-5 with TRBJ1-2, with TRBD1 identical over 7 bases. With 5 bases clipped from V and 2 bases from J, the junction kept 3 bases outside the gene matches. The CDR3 consists of 13 residues. The germline gives CDR1 SGHKS, CDR2 YYEKEE (reference sequence). CDR3 in amino acids: CASRAGGNYGYTF. The DNA for the CDR3 is TGTGCCAGCAGGGCAGGGGGAAACTATGGCTACACCTTC.

Comments on this clone: Different DNA sequences within this sample yield the same CDR3. The chain joins TRBV5-1 to TRBJ2-1, with no clear D. The CDR3 is 13 amino acids. Germline V gene data show CDR1 as SGHRS and CDR2 as YFSETQ. The ends were cut back, 0 bases at V and 5 bases at J, with 6 bases in the middle. As DNA, the CDR3 is TGCGCCAGCAGCTTGGGGCTGAACAATGAGCAGTTCTTC. It translates to CASSLGLNNEQFF.

The gene calls are TRBV29-1 and TRBJ1-1; 8 bases line up with TRBD1. The ends lost 6 bases at V and 0 bases at J; junction bases unmatched: 6. The CDR3 runs 14 residues. CDR1 and CDR2 (germline): SQVTM, ANQGSEA. CDR3 nucleotide sequence: TGCAGCGTCGATGTGACAGGGGTGAACACTGAAGCTTTCTTT. Its translation is CSVDVTGVNTEAFF.

The chain recombines TRBV5-4 with TRBJ1-6; D is undetermined. The CDR3 extends over 14 amino acids. Per germline, CDR1 SGHNT and CDR2 YYREEE (reference sequence). Deletions cut 4 bases from V and 6 bases from J, with 11 bases between. CDR3 in amino acids: CASSLGVGNSPLHF. The CDR3, as DNA: TGTGCCAGCAGCCTCGGGGTTGGTAATTCACCCCTCCACTTT.

V is TRBV25-1 and J is TRBJ2-1; 10 bases are a match to TRBD2. V trimming: 6 bases; J trimming: 5 bases; junction bases outside the gene matches: 7. Looked up from germline, CDR1 is MGHDK and CDR2 is SYGVNS. The CDR3 runs 15 residues. CDR3 in DNA: TGTGCCAGCAGACAAGCGGGAGGGCCTAACAATGAGCAGTTCTTC. This gives the protein CASRQAGGPNNEQFF.

This chain uses TRBV2 with TRBJ1-5; D may be TRBD1 (5 bases). The CDR3 contains 13 residues. The V end was cut by 9 bases, the J end by 2 bases, with 11 bases between. Germline CDR1 is SNHLY and CDR2 is FYNNEI. The CDR3 region is CASWGGGNQPQHF. CDR3 DNA sequence: TGTGCCAGTTGGGGGGGAGGCAATCAGCCCCAGCATTTT.

CDR3 DNA: TGCAGCGTTGAAGATCGGACTAGCGCAACCTACAATGAGCAGTTCTTC. Its protein product is CSVEDRTSATYNEQFF. The gene calls are TRBV29-1 and TRBJ2-1, with TRBD2 matching over 9 bases. With V trimmed by 0 bases and J by 2 bases, 5 bases remained unmatched. The V gene's germline CDR1 is SQVTM and CDR2 ANQGSEA. This CDR3 contains 16 residues.

V and J are TRBV5-4 and TRBJ2-2; 8 nucleotides line up with TRBD1. Germline V gives CDR1 SGHNT, CDR2 YYREEE (reference sequence). After removal of 4 bases from V and 3 bases from J, the junction contained 8 bases not matched to a gene. This CDR3 is 16 amino acids long. The CDR3 is CASSPGQGAYTGELFF. CDR3 bases: TGTGCCAGCAGCCCGGGTCAGGGGGCCTACACCGGGGAGCTGTTTTTT.

The V gene is TRBV23-1, the J gene TRBJ1-1; 7 nucleotides match TRBD1. TRBV23-1 is recorded as an ORF, its role being uncertain. The CDR3 extends over 17 amino acids. V shed 8 bases and J 3 bases; nucleotides not matched to a gene: 18. The CDR3 spells CASPQSRGRDRDTEAFF. The CDR3 region has the DNA TGCGCCAGCCCTCAATCAAGGGGGCGCGATAGGGACACTGAAGCTTTCTTT.

The genes are TRBV7-2 and TRBJ2-1; 8 positions match TRBD1. Unmatched junction bases numbered 11, after V lost 5 bases and J lost 8 bases. In germline, CDR1 is SGHTA, CDR2 FQGNSA. CDR3 length: 15 amino acids. DNA of the CDR3: TGTGCCAGCAGCCCGGACAGGGTAGGGTCAGATGAGCAGTTCTTC. Protein product: CASSPDRVGSDEQFF.

The gene calls are TRBV7-3 and TRBJ2-5; no reliable D call. The V end was cut by 5 bases, the J end by 4 bases, with 11 bases between. CDR1 and CDR2 from the germline V gene are SGHTA and FQGTGA. This CDR3 has 13 amino acids. The CDR3 DNA follows: TGTGCCAGCAGCCCGAGTGCCGGAGAGACCCAGTACTTC. It encodes CASSPSAGETQYF. Together with reference TRBV7-3 and TRBJ2-5, the CDR3 gives the full variable domain: GAGVSQTPSNKVTEKGKYVELRCDPISGHTALYWYRQSLGQGPEFLIYFQGTGAADDSGLPNDRFFAVRPEGSVSTLKIQRTERGDSAVYLCASSPSAGETQYFGPGTRLLVL.

V is TRBV18 and J is TRBJ1-5, with 7 bases identical to TRBD1. Per germline, CDR1 KGHSH and CDR2 LQKENI. This CDR3 is built from 16 residues. The J segment lost 3 bases and the V segment lost 3 bases, leaving 8 bases of the junction unmatched. The CDR3 nucleotides read TGTGCCAGCTCACCCTCCGGGACAGCAAACAATCAGCCCCAGCATTTT. Translation gives CASSPSGTANNQPQHF.

This clone has only a few counts. The chain carries TRBV19 and TRBJ2-3; D perhaps matches TRBD2 (5 bases). The V and J ends lost 0 bases and 4 bases respectively, with 8 bases between them. Per germline, CDR1 LNHDA and CDR2 SQIVND (reference sequence). The CDR3 runs to 14 residues. Here the CDR3 DNA reads TGTGCCAGTAGTATAGAGAGGACTTCAGATACGCAGTATTTT. Amino acids: CASSIERTSDTQYF. The variable domain in full, with the rest retrieved from reference TRBV19 and TRBJ2-3, is DGGITQSPKYLFRKEGQNVTLSCEQNLNHDAMYWYRQDPGQGLRLIYYSQIVNDFQKGDIAEGYSVSREKKESFPLTVTSAQKNPTAFYLCASSIERTSDTQYFGPGTRLTVL.